This TCR beta chain was sequenced for a study of control samples from healthy donors and cancer patients. The protocol was immunoSEQ multiplex PCR, while the TCRdb copy is restricted to in-frame clones and leaves out a portion. The top ten hold over 2.5% of the sample, which has 70,000 to 75,000 clones, approximately 94% seen once. The germline V gene encodes CDR1 LNHDA and CDR2 SQIVND (reference sequence). This CDR3 region has 13 residues. The V and J ends lost 1 base and 18 bases, in that order; junction bases with no gene match: 9. The rearrangement links TRBV19 to TRBJ1-6, with 7 bases that match TRBD1. The receptor was derived from a woman aged 30 to 39 in good health. Sequencing was done on a sample of blood. CDR3 sequence: CASSIVLGQPPHF. CDR3 nucleotide sequence: TGTGCCAGTAGTATAGTATTGGGACAGCCGCCCCACTTT.